The 27 T cell receptor beta chains listed next were all sequenced from one sample in a study of blood T cell repertoires in COVID-19. Produced via immunoSEQ multiplex PCR; TCRdb's table is partial and in-frame only. This table holds 130,000 or so clones, about four fifths found once. Input material: peripheral blood. The receptors derive from a man older than 75 with acute or convalescent COVID-19.

The chain carries TRBV10-3 and TRBJ2-7; the match to TRBD1 covers 9 bases. CDR1 and CDR2 (germline): ENHRY, SYGVKD. V was pared by 3 bases and J by 4 bases, with 4 bases of the junction left unmatched. The CDR3 covers 14 residues. This chain's CDR3 is CAISDGTGRYEQYF. CDR3 nucleotides: TGTGCCATCAGTGATGGGACAGGGAGGTACGAGCAGTACTTC.

This clone has just a few counts. The chain uses TRBV7-2 and TRBJ1-1; TRBD1 matches at 11 bases. This CDR3 region has 15 residues. Germline CDR1 reads SGHTA; CDR2 reads FQGNSA. The V gene end was trimmed by 5 bases and the J gene end by 5 bases; junction bases not matched to a gene: 7. CDR3 in DNA: TGTGCCAGCAGCCTCGGGACAGGGGGAAGGACTGAAGCTTTCTTT. Translating it yields CASSLGTGGRTEAFF.

The rearrangement links TRBV2 to TRBJ2-7; a possible D gene is TRBD1 (5 bases). Germline CDR1 is SNHLY and CDR2 is FYNNEI. There are 12 residues in the CDR3. Trimming left V 7 bases short and J 4 bases short, with 11 bases between. The CDR3 bases are TGTGCCAGCAAGACAGACGCGTACGAGCAGTACTTC. This encodes CASKTDAYEQYF.

The chain has TRBV7-2 and TRBJ1-5; a weak D match, TRBD1 (5 bases). The CDR3 loop spans 16 amino acids. V lost 0 bases to trimming and J lost 3 bases, with 12 bases between them. The germline V gene has CDR1 SGHTA and CDR2 FQGNSA. The CDR3 coding sequence is TGTGCCAGCAGCTTAGCTGGACGGGGGACCAATCAGCCCCAGCATTTT. Translated: CASSLAGRGTNQPQHF.

This clone was seen a single time. The chain uses TRBV15 and TRBJ1-6; D is unclear. CDR3 length: 15 residues. Trimming took off 9 bases at V and 3 bases at J, with 15 bases between the two ends. CDR1 and CDR2 from the germline V gene are LNHNV and YYDKDF (reference sequence). This CDR3 is CATRKRGNYNSPLHF. The CDR3 nucleotides are TGTGCCACGAGGAAACGGGGAAACTATAATTCACCCCTCCACTTT.

This clone occurred a few times. J is TRBJ2-5 and V is TRBV19; D possibly corresponds to TRBD2 (5 bases). The V gene lost 3 bases and the J gene lost 0 bases, with 8 bases spanning the gap. The CDR3 loop spans 14 amino acids. Germline lookup yields CDR1 LNHDA and CDR2 SQIVND (reference sequence). This CDR3 is CASSIWENQETQYF. In DNA, the CDR3 is TGTGCCAGTAGTATTTGGGAGAACCAAGAGACCCAGTACTTC.

The chain recombines TRBV9 with TRBJ2-2; TRBD2 aligns across 7 bases. V gave up 6 bases and J gave up 1 base; unmatched junction bases: 3. Per the germline V gene, CDR1 is SGDLS and CDR2 is YYNGEE. The CDR3 consists of 14 residues. The CDR3 sequence is CASNERGNTGELFF. The CDR3 nucleotides are TGTGCCAGCAACGAGCGGGGGAACACCGGGGAGCTGTTTTTT.

The CDR3 loop is CASSDPFTGANVLTF. CDR3 DNA sequence: TGTGCCAGCAGTGATCCGTTTACTGGGGCCAACGTCCTGACTTTC. The V call is TRBV2, the J call TRBJ2-6; D is unresolved. V was cut by 3 bases and J by 2 bases, with 8 bases left in between. This CDR3 has 15 amino acids. Germline lookup yields CDR1 SNHLY and CDR2 FYNNEI.

This clone was counted once. The V gene is TRBV18, the J gene TRBJ2-5, with 8 bases matching TRBD1. The germline CDR1 and CDR2 sequences are KGHSH and LQKENI. This CDR3 spans 13 amino acids. The J segment lost 6 bases and the V segment lost 5 bases, leaving 5 bases of the junction unmatched. CDR3: CASSTGGQQTQYF. Written as DNA, the CDR3 is TGTGCCAGCTCAACAGGGGGTCAGCAGACCCAGTACTTC.

The rearrangement joins TRBV10-3 to TRBJ1-6, with D perhaps matching TRBD1 (5 bases). In germline, CDR1 is ENHRY, CDR2 SYGVKD. This CDR3 has 12 amino acids. V was cut by 4 bases and J by 7 bases, with 5 bases left in between. The chain's CDR3 is CAISGQNSPLHF. The CDR3 DNA reads as TGTGCCATCAGTGGACAGAATTCACCCCTCCACTTT.

The J gene is TRBJ2-5, the V gene TRBV6-6; possibly TRBD1 for D (5 bases). The germline V and J ends were trimmed by 4 bases and 5 bases, with 14 bases remaining between them. The CDR3 loop spans 14 amino acids. CDR1 MNHNY and CDR2 SVGAGI come from the germline V gene (reference sequence). The chain's CDR3 is CASSFTGAGETQYF. DNA for the CDR3: TGTGCCAGCAGTTTTACAGGTGCCGGGGAGACCCAGTACTTC.

CDR3 sequence reads: CASSLAREGSPLHF. The CDR3 DNA follows: TGCGCCAGCAGCTTGGCCAGGGAGGGCTCACCCCTCCACTTT. The rearrangement joins TRBV5-1 to TRBJ1-6; tentative D call: TRBD1 (5 bases). The CDR3 runs 14 residues. The V gene's germline CDR1 is SGHRS and CDR2 YFSETQ. Between the trimmed V and J ends, which lost 0 bases and 10 bases, there was a span of 11 bases.

This chain uses TRBV5-1 with TRBJ2-5; maybe TRBD1 (5 bases). The CDR3 loop spans 15 amino acids. The germline V gene has CDR1 SGHRS and CDR2 YFSETQ. Trimming took off 5 bases at V and 1 base at J, with 15 bases between the two ends. The CDR3 region is CASRRQTGSQETQYF. DNA of the CDR3: TGCGCCAGCAGACGCCAAACAGGATCCCAAGAGACCCAGTACTTC.

The chain uses TRBV7-8 and TRBJ2-7, with 7 bases aligning to TRBD2. J was trimmed by 0 bases and V by 4 bases; bases with no gene match: 15. The germline V gene has CDR1 SGHVS and CDR2 FQNEAQ. The CDR3 consists of 18 residues. CDR3 coding DNA: TGTGCCAGCAGCTCGCGGGTGGGGCTAGCGGAAGACTCCTACGAGCAGTACTTC. Translating it yields CASSSRVGLAEDSYEQYF.

Concerning this clone: At the DNA level, this CDR3 is encoded by other sequences in the same sample as well. This sequence joins TRBV7-3 and TRBJ2-1, with 7 nucleotides matching TRBD1. Trimming removed 2 bases from V and 2 bases from J; junction bases left unmatched: 0. This CDR3 spans 14 amino acids. Germline CDR1 reads SGHTA; CDR2 reads FQGTGA. Here the CDR3 DNA reads TGTGCCAGCAGCTTAGGGACAGCCTACAATGAGCAGTTCTTC. This gives the protein CASSLGTAYNEQFF.

The gene calls are TRBV11-1 and TRBJ2-3; D gene uncertain. Germline V gene sequence: CDR1 SGHAT, CDR2 FQDESV (reference sequence). With 0 bases removed from V and 1 base from J, the gap between germline ends came to 5 bases. The CDR3 covers 14 residues. The CDR3 loop is CASSLATGTDTQYF. CDR3 nucleotides: TGTGCCAGCAGCTTAGCCACGGGCACAGATACGCAGTATTTT.

V usage is TRBV2 and J usage is TRBJ2-4, with D perhaps matching TRBD1 (6 bases). In germline, CDR1 is SNHLY, CDR2 FYNNEI. The CDR3 spans 16 residues. V was clipped by 3 bases and J by 2 bases, with 14 bases between them. CDR3 sequence reads: CASSERQAIPKNIQYF. The DNA for the CDR3 is TGTGCCAGCAGTGAGCGACAGGCGATTCCCAAAAACATTCAGTACTTC.

The V gene is TRBV5-4, the J gene TRBJ2-1, with D possibly TRBD1 on 6 matching bases. Germline lookup yields CDR1 SGHNT and CDR2 YYREEE (reference sequence). This CDR3 spans 14 amino acids. The V and J ends lost 3 bases and 6 bases respectively, with 13 bases between them. CDR3: CASSSMDSLNEQFF. The CDR3 DNA is TGTGCCAGCAGCTCTATGGACAGCCTCAATGAGCAGTTCTTC.

The chain is built from TRBV6-5 and TRBJ2-1; 7 positions agree with TRBD1. The junction had 9 bases not matched to a gene; V was cut back by 10 bases and J by 3 bases. The germline V gene encodes CDR1 MNHEY and CDR2 SVGAGI. There are 14 residues in the CDR3. The CDR3 region is CATRRGRNYNEQFF. CDR3 DNA sequence: TGTGCCACCAGAAGGGGGCGGAACTACAATGAGCAGTTCTTC.

V and J are TRBV7-2 and TRBJ2-7; perhaps TRBD2 as D (6 bases). The CDR3 length is 15 residues. Per germline, CDR1 SGHTA and CDR2 FQGNSA. Trimming pared 5 bases from V and 2 bases from J, leaving 16 bases between. CDR3 bases: TGTGCCAGCAGCCCCAGACAGCGACTAGCCTACGAGCAGTACTTC. Translation gives CASSPRQRLAYEQYF.

This rearrangement joins TRBV5-1 to TRBJ2-1; 10 bases match TRBD2. The CDR3 contains 17 residues. Germline V gene lookup returns CDR1 SGHRS and CDR2 YFSETQ. V lost 0 bases, J lost 8 bases, and 11 bases stayed unmatched. CDR3 bases: TGCGCCAGCAGCTTGGCTCCCTCACTAGCGGGATCCCATGAGCAGTTCTTC. Translation: CASSLAPSLAGSHEQFF.

The chain joins TRBV19 to TRBJ1-6; no clear D. Germline V CDR1 and CDR2: LNHDA, SQIVND (reference sequence). The CDR3 extends over 15 amino acids. Trimming took 2 bases from V and 5 from J, leaving 10 bases between them. In DNA form, the CDR3 reads TGTGCCAGTAGTATAACGGGATCCGATAATTCACCCCTCCACTTT. Translated, it gives CASSITGSDNSPLHF.

The rearrangement links TRBV2 to TRBJ2-5; 7 nucleotides agree with TRBD2. This CDR3 comprises 14 residues. J gave up 5 bases and V 8 bases, and 11 bases lay outside the gene matches. Germline V CDR1 and CDR2: SNHLY, FYNNEI. The CDR3 nucleotides are TGTGCCAGCTGGGCGACCGGGGGGACCGAGACCCAGTACTTC. Protein sequence: CASWATGGTETQYF.

The chain couples TRBV2 to TRBJ2-3; D ambiguous. Germline V lookup: CDR1 SNHLY, CDR2 FYNNEI. V lost 3 bases to trimming and J lost 3 bases, with 10 bases between them. CDR3 size: 14 residues. CDR3 region: CASSDGLITDTQYF. CDR3 sequence (DNA): TGTGCCAGCAGTGACGGTCTAATTACAGATACGCAGTATTTT.

In this sample, this clone turned up a few times. The chain has TRBV7-8 and TRBJ2-7; 11 nucleotides agree with TRBD2. V gave up 1 base and J gave up 3 bases; unmatched junction bases: 5. Germline V gives CDR1 SGHVS, CDR2 FQNEAQ. The CDR3 runs 16 residues. The CDR3 DNA sequence: TGTGCCAGCAGCTTAGTGGGGCTAGCGGGGGGCTACGAGCAGTACTTC. It encodes CASSLVGLAGGYEQYF.

The chain combines TRBV9 with TRBJ1-6, with D perhaps matching TRBD1 (6 bases). Germline V gives CDR1 SGDLS, CDR2 YYNGEE. Trimming took 0 bases from V and 8 from J, leaving 12 bases between them. The CDR3 consists of 15 residues. The CDR3 reads CASSVGVGGDSPLHF. The CDR3 DNA is TGTGCCAGCAGCGTAGGGGTAGGGGGTGATTCACCCCTCCACTTT.

This clone turned up a few times. V is TRBV9 and J is TRBJ2-7, with 9 positions matching TRBD1. V dropped 0 bases and J dropped 3; count of bases not matched to a gene: 4. CDR1 and CDR2 from the germline V gene are SGDLS and YYNGEE. The CDR3 sequence is 15 residues long. CDR3 bases: TGTGCCAGCAGCGTAGCTACGGGACAGGGCTACGAGCAGTACTTC. It encodes CASSVATGQGYEQYF.